This entry concerns a single T cell receptor beta chain. This sample was included in a study of blood T cell repertoires in COVID-19. Method: immunoSEQ multiplex PCR; TCRdb's copy keeps in-frame clones and lacks some. The sample lists approximately 110,000 clones; about 85% were seen once. Germline CDR1 is ENHRY and CDR2 is SYGVKD. The V gene end was trimmed by 10 bases and the J gene end by 8 bases; junction bases not matched to a gene: 7. The CDR3 has 13 residues. The V and J genes are TRBV10-3 and TRBJ2-3; TRBD2 matches 12 bases. The specimen was peripheral blood. This TCR came from a man aged 40-49 years with acute or convalescent COVID-19. For the CDR3, the DNA is TGTGCCACTCTAGCGGGGGGGGTAGGTACGCAGTATTTT. The encoded protein is CATLAGGVGTQYF.